The 25 T cell receptor beta chains given below trace back to one sample, sequenced in a study of ipilimumab plus nivolumab after autologous stem cell transplantation. Only in-frame clones appear in the TCRdb table, and some are missing; sequencing was by immunoSEQ multiplex PCR. The table shows about 40,000 clones, with around 92% occurring only once. The material sequenced was PBMCs, taken in a trial of ipilimumab plus nivolumab as post-transplant consolidation. These receptors all stem from a male donor with multiple myeloma.

V usage is TRBV6-5 and J usage is TRBJ1-2; D not certain. The germline gives CDR1 MNHEY, CDR2 SVGAGI. This CDR3 spans 14 amino acids. V lost 5 bases and J 5 bases, leaving 15 bases between the germline ends. The CDR3 protein is CASSARDYGYGYTF. In DNA, the CDR3 is TGTGCCAGCAGTGCCCGAGACTATGGATATGGCTACACCTTC.

The genes are TRBV27 and TRBJ2-7, with 8 bases aligning to TRBD1. The CDR3 has 16 residues. Germline assignment: CDR1 MNHEY and CDR2 SMNVEV (reference sequence). Germline trimming cut 2 bases from V and 1 base from J; bases unmatched to any gene: 7. CDR3 sequence: CASSLPGRTGSYEQYF. CDR3 in DNA: TGTGCCAGCAGTTTACCGGGGAGGACAGGGTCCTACGAGCAGTACTTC.

V is TRBV11-1 and J is TRBJ2-7; TRBD1 matches 10 bases. Germline values: CDR1 SGHAT, CDR2 FQDESV (reference sequence). Trimming took 3 bases from V and 5 from J; bases not matched to a gene: 7. The CDR3 spans 15 residues. CDR3 nucleotide sequence: TGTGCCAGCAGCTTCCCGGGGGACAGGGGTCACGAGCAGTACTTC. Translation: CASSFPGDRGHEQYF.

The CDR3 reads CASYKTGQYTDTQYF. CDR3 in DNA: TGTGCCAGCTACAAAACTGGACAGTACACAGATACGCAGTATTTT. The chain is built from TRBV5-6 and TRBJ2-3, with D possibly being TRBD1 (6 bases). The germline CDR1 and CDR2 sequences are SGHDT and YYEEEE. The CDR3 extends over 15 amino acids. Trimming cost V 7 bases and J 2 bases, with 17 bases left between them.

The chain combines TRBV28 with TRBJ2-7; tentatively, D is TRBD1 or TRBD2 (5 bases each). V was trimmed by 6 bases and J by 10 bases, leaving 16 bases between them. The CDR3 totals 12 residues. The germline CDR1 and CDR2 sequences are MDHEN and SYDVKM. DNA of the CDR3: TGTGCCAGCAGCCGGGGCAACCGATTCCAGTACTTC. It codes for CASSRGNRFQYF.

The chain links TRBV5-4 to TRBJ2-3; 11 bases map to TRBD2. Germline CDR1 is SGHNT and CDR2 is YYREEE (reference sequence). This CDR3 comprises 15 residues. V was pared by 1 base and J by 3 bases, with 1 base of the junction left unmatched. Here the CDR3 DNA reads TGTGCCAGCAGCTTGCCTAGCGGGGGGACAGATACGCAGTATTTT. This encodes CASSLPSGGTDTQYF.

The CDR3 is CASSFRPGQGAETQYF. For the CDR3, the DNA is TGTGCCAGCAGCTTTCGACCGGGACAGGGTGCAGAGACCCAGTACTTC. The rearrangement links TRBV7-6 to TRBJ2-5; 9 nucleotides agree with TRBD1. The trim removed 3 bases at V and 4 bases at J, leaving 9 bases unmatched. CDR3 size: 16 residues. Germline CDR1 is SGHVS and CDR2 is FNYEAQ.

The gene calls are TRBV21-1 and TRBJ2-3; the table's TRBD2 call for D was not verified on the DNA. TRBV21-1 is listed as a pseudogene. This CDR3 comprises 17 residues. The CDR3 coding sequence is TGTGCCAGCAGCAGGGCGGGACGGGGATTCTTCACAGATACGCAGTATTTT. Translated: CASSRAGRGFFTDTQYF.

The chain joins TRBV7-2 to TRBJ2-3; perhaps D is TRBD1 or TRBD2 (5 bases each). V gave up 11 bases and J gave up 6 bases, with 9 bases separating them. This CDR3 contains 10 residues. CDR1 is SGHTA and CDR2 is FQGNSA in the germline V gene. CDR3 DNA: TGTGCCGTCGAGGGGGATACGCAGTATTTT. Translating gives CAVEGDTQYF.

This sequence joins TRBV6-6 and TRBJ1-6, with D possibly being TRBD1 (5 bases). The CDR3 totals 16 residues. CDR1 MNHNY and CDR2 SVGAGI come from the germline V gene (reference sequence). The V gene lost 6 bases and the J gene lost 10 bases, with 22 bases spanning the gap. The CDR3 bases are TGTGCCAGCAGCACACTGGGTGGGCACCGGGGGTCACCCCTCCACTTT. Translated, it gives CASSTLGGHRGSPLHF.

This chain links TRBV30 with TRBJ1-2; no clear D. Germline loops: CDR1 GTSNPN, CDR2 SVGIG (reference sequence). V lost 5 bases and J lost 6, with 13 bases in between. CDR3 length: 12 amino acids. The CDR3 region has the DNA TGTGCCTGGCTCCCTGGGCCCCATGGCTACACCTTC. Translation: CAWLPGPHGYTF. Filled out from reference TRBV30 and TRBJ1-2, the complete variable domain reads SQTIHQWPATLVQPVGSPLSLECTVEGTSNPNLYWYRQAAGRGLQLLFYSVGIGQISSEVPQNLSASRPQDRQFILSSKKLLLSDSGFYLCAWLPGPHGYTFGSGTRLTVV.

The genes are TRBV28 and TRBJ2-7; no clear D. Germline loops: CDR1 MDHEN, CDR2 SYDVKM. CDR3 size: 14 residues. Deletions cut 2 bases from V and 0 bases from J, with 8 bases between. The CDR3 sequence: CASSLGGNSYEQYF. In DNA, the CDR3 is TGTGCCAGCAGTTTAGGCGGAAACTCCTACGAGCAGTACTTC.

The chain is built from TRBV9 and TRBJ1-2; TRBD1 matches 9 bases. The CDR3 is made up of 16 amino acids. The ends lost 0 bases at V and 8 bases at J; junction bases unmatched: 11. The germline V gene encodes CDR1 SGDLS and CDR2 YYNGEE. The CDR3 nucleotides read TGTGCCAGCAGCGTAGTAGGGACAGGGCGGCTTCAAGGCTACACCTTC. Protein: CASSVVGTGRLQGYTF.

The V call is TRBV29-1, the J call TRBJ1-2; D gene uncertain. This CDR3 has 13 amino acids. The V gene lost 2 bases and the J gene lost 8 bases, with 15 bases spanning the gap. CDR1 and CDR2 from the germline V gene are SQVTM and ANQGSEA. CDR3: CSVERRLQRGYTF. The CDR3 DNA is TGCAGCGTTGAAAGGAGACTACAGAGAGGCTACACCTTC.

Details on this clone: Sequence at one end of the junction differs from germline and may be a read error. This chain uses TRBV7-7 with TRBJ2-5; 9 nucleotides line up with TRBD2. The CDR3 has 15 residues. From germline, CDR1 is SSHAT and CDR2 FNYEAQ (reference sequence). CDR3 sequence: CASSLGAGGQETQYF. CDR3 in DNA: TGTGCTAGCAGCTTAGGGGCGGGGGGGCAAGAGACCCAGTACTTC. Complete variable domain (other parts from reference TRBV7-7 and TRBJ2-5): GAGVSQSPRYKVTKRGQDVTLRCDPISSHATLYWYQQALGQGPEFLTYFNYEAQPDKSGLPSDRFSAERPEGSISTLTIQRTEQRDSAMYRCASSLGAGGQETQYFGPGTRLLVL.

The rearrangement uses TRBV28 and TRBJ1-4; D ambiguous. V dropped 3 bases and J dropped 8 bases, with 7 bases sitting between them. Germline CDR1 reads MDHEN; CDR2 reads SYDVKM. The CDR3 has 12 residues. DNA for the CDR3: TGTGCCAGCAGTTTTCGTAGGGAAAAACTGTTTTTT. Amino acids: CASSFRREKLFF.

V gene TRBV2 combines with J gene TRBJ1-2, with a weak D call TRBD1 (5 bases). Trimming removed 4 bases at V and 7 bases at J, with 13 bases between. Germline V lookup: CDR1 SNHLY, CDR2 FYNNEI. The CDR3 is made up of 13 amino acids. CDR3 sequence: CASSVAGWGGYTF. CDR3 bases: TGTGCCAGCAGTGTAGCAGGGTGGGGTGGCTACACCTTC.

This chain connects TRBV7-2 to TRBJ2-5; perhaps TRBD2 as D (6 bases). The CDR3 is made up of 14 amino acids. V lost 4 bases and J 0 bases, leaving 9 bases between the germline ends. The germline V gene has CDR1 SGHTA and CDR2 FQGNSA. This CDR3 is CASSWGGDQETQYF. CDR3 nucleotide sequence: TGTGCCAGCAGCTGGGGCGGGGACCAAGAGACCCAGTACTTC.

J is TRBJ2-3 and V is TRBV7-9, with D unclear. The CDR3 is 14 residues long. V lost 8 bases, J lost 2 bases, and 14 bases lay in between. The germline gives CDR1 SEHNR, CDR2 FQNEAQ (reference sequence). As DNA, the CDR3 is TGTGCCAGCTGTTCGCTTAAGGTCACAGATACGCAGTATTTT. This encodes CASCSLKVTDTQYF.

The genes are TRBV5-1 and TRBJ2-1, with TRBD2 identical over 9 bases. This CDR3 region has 15 residues. Germline values: CDR1 SGHRS, CDR2 YFSETQ. Unmatched junction bases numbered 2, after V lost 0 bases and J lost 4 bases. The CDR3 DNA reads TGCGCCAGCAGCTTGGAACTAGCGGGTTACAATGAGCAGTTCTTC. Protein product: CASSLELAGYNEQFF.

This clone was recorded only once. The chain recombines TRBV6-1 with TRBJ2-7; maybe TRBD2 (6 bases). V lost 6 bases and J 3 bases, leaving 15 bases between the germline ends. Germline V gene lookup returns CDR1 MNHNS and CDR2 SASEGT. The CDR3 contains 14 residues. CDR3 DNA sequence: TGTGCCAGCAGGCTGACTAGGAGGGGCTACGAGCAGTACTTC. Translated: CASRLTRRGYEQYF.

The chain carries TRBV7-2 and TRBJ1-1; D gene uncertain. The CDR3 consists of 13 residues. Germline V gene sequence: CDR1 SGHTA, CDR2 FQGNSA. Trimming left V 1 base short and J 8 bases short, with 11 bases between. CDR3 bases: TGTGCCAGCAGCTTAGAGGCAGATACGGAAGCTTTCTTT. Its protein is CASSLEADTEAFF.

DNA of the CDR3: TGTGCCAGCAGTGTTAGGAAGGACTCCCTCTATGGCTACACCTTC. Amino acid sequence: CASSVRKDSLYGYTF. V is TRBV2 and J is TRBJ1-2; D call uncertain. Germline V lookup: CDR1 SNHLY, CDR2 FYNNEI. The CDR3 extends over 15 amino acids. Trimming took off 4 bases at V and 4 bases at J, with 16 bases between the two ends.

The chain joins TRBV27 to TRBJ2-4; 13 bases line up with TRBD2. This CDR3 has 15 amino acids. J lost 11 bases, V lost 10 bases, and 14 bases had no gene match. The germline V gene encodes CDR1 MNHEY and CDR2 SMNVEV (reference sequence). Here the CDR3 DNA reads TGTGCCATCCAACCCCCTGGGACTAGCGGGAAGTTTCAGTACTTC. It translates to CAIQPPGTSGKFQYF.

The V and J genes are TRBV19 and TRBJ1-2; D might be TRBD1 (6 bases). The V gene lost 4 bases and the J gene lost 7 bases, with 10 bases spanning the gap. Germline-derived CDR1 and CDR2 are LNHDA and SQIVND (reference sequence). CDR3 size: 12 residues. This chain's CDR3 is CASSTQGSGYTF. The DNA for the CDR3 is TGTGCCAGTAGTACCCAGGGGTCTGGCTACACCTTC.